The T cell receptor beta chain described here comes from a study of Graves' ophthalmopathy and Graves' hyperthyroidism. Ten or more counts support this clonotype. Its specificity is not known. General study points: The study's model predicted ophthalmopathy progression at roughly 64% sensitivity and 72% to 85% specificity. Clonotypes were expanded in thyroid at above 0.001 frequency, and most also appeared in blood.

Germline assignment: CDR1 MNHEY and CDR2 SVGAGI. Trimming shortened V by 6 bases and J by 4 bases, and 9 bases separated the two germline ends. This CDR3 region has 12 residues. Researchers took RNA transcripts and amplified TCR beta CDR3 regions from them. HTBI primers served in a first-round RT-PCR, which a second-round multiplex PCR followed. TCRdb ran MiXCR on the multiplex PCR reads and lists one entry per CDR3 protein. The table includes 400,000 to 450,000 distinct CDR3 sequences, over 20% detected once. The clonotype was recovered from a woman aged 18-29 years with stable Graves' hyperthyroidism. The chain is built from TRBV6-5 and TRBJ1-1, with D possibly matching TRBD1 (5 bases). The specimen was peripheral blood. The CDR3: CASSTGTTEAFF. In DNA form, the CDR3 reads TGTGCCAGCAGCACAGGTACCACTGAAGCTTTCTTT.